Below are 16 T cell receptor beta chains sequenced from a single sample in a study of T cell responses to AZD1222 COVID-19 vaccine. Profiling relied on immunoSEQ multiplex PCR, and the TCRdb table lists in-frame clones only, not all of them. The sample holds 150,000 to 200,000 clones; 90% are singletons and the top ten take approximately 1.6%. Here the sequenced sample was peripheral blood, taken on day 0 of AZD1222 vaccination. The receptors here all came from an adult in good health.

The chain links TRBV11-3 to TRBJ2-7, with D unresolved. Germline V CDR1 and CDR2: SGHNT, YENEEA. V lost 1 base to trimming and J lost 4 bases, with 8 bases between them. This CDR3 is built from 13 residues. CDR3 sequence: CASSLVLLYEQYF. CDR3 in DNA: TGTGCCAGCAGCTTAGTCCTTCTTTACGAGCAGTACTTC.

This clone was found once. The V and J genes are TRBV25-1 and TRBJ1-1, with D uncertain. The CDR3 sequence is 14 residues long. The germline gives CDR1 MGHDK, CDR2 SYGVNS. The V end was cut by 3 bases, the J end by 3 bases, with 11 bases between. The CDR3 bases are TGTGCCAGCAGTGACTCTCGGACCTACACTGAAGCTTTCTTT. Translated: CASSDSRTYTEAFF.

J is TRBJ1-1 and V is TRBV11-2; D is perhaps TRBD1 (5 bases). V shed 3 bases and J shed 1 base, with 21 bases lying between them. The germline CDR1 and CDR2 sequences are SGHAT and FQNNGV. There are 18 residues in the CDR3. The CDR3 DNA sequence: TGTGCCAGCAGCTTTTCAATGCTAGGGGTCTTTGGGAACACTGAAGCTTTCTTT. It translates to CASSFSMLGVFGNTEAFF. Full variable domain (remainder filled in from reference TRBV11-2 and TRBJ1-1): EAGVAQSPRYKIIEKRQSVAFWCNPISGHATLYWYQQILGQGPKLLIQFQNNGVVDDSQLPKDRFSAERLKGVDSTLKIQPAKLEDSAVYLCASSFSMLGVFGNTEAFFGQGTRLTVV.

CDR3 nucleotides: TGTGCCATCAGGAAGGGACAGGGGAACTATGGCTACACCTTC. Protein sequence: CAIRKGQGNYGYTF. The chain employs TRBV10-3 and TRBJ1-2; 10 bases match TRBD1. Germline CDR1 ENHRY, CDR2 SYGVKD. Germline trimming cut 6 bases from V and 2 bases from J; bases unmatched to any gene: 3. This CDR3 spans 14 amino acids.

There are a few counts of this clone. The rearrangement links TRBV5-5 to TRBJ1-4, with 7 bases identical to TRBD1. Germline V lookup: CDR1 SGHKS, CDR2 YYEKEE (reference sequence). Trimming took 0 bases from V and 5 from J; bases not matched to a gene: 7. The CDR3 consists of 16 residues. The CDR3, as DNA: TGTGCCAGCAGCTTGGCCAGGGGAGGGGGCAATGAAAAACTGTTTTTT. It codes for CASSLARGGGNEKLFF. Full variable domain (missing parts from reference TRBV5-5 and TRBJ1-4): DAGVTQSPTHLIKTRGQQVTLRCSPISGHKSVSWYQQVLGQGPQFIFQYYEKEERGRGNFPDRFSARQFPNYSSELNVNALLLGDSALYLCASSLARGGGNEKLFFGSGTQLSVL.

This clone was seen once. The V call is TRBV6-5, the J call TRBJ1-5, with unresolved D. Per the germline V gene, CDR1 is MNHEY and CDR2 is SVGAGI. Deletions cut 7 bases from V and 0 bases from J, with 13 bases between. The CDR3 sequence is 15 residues long. CDR3 sequence reads: CASTLRDNSNQPQHF. CDR3 nucleotides: TGTGCCAGCACCCTCCGGGATAATAGCAATCAGCCCCAGCATTTT.

This sequence joins TRBV19 and TRBJ1-4; 8 bases map to TRBD1. Germline V lookup: CDR1 LNHDA, CDR2 SQIVND (reference sequence). The trim removed 11 bases at V and 7 bases at J, leaving 15 bases unmatched. This CDR3 has 15 residues. CDR3 region: CASQPSQGAVEKLFF. The CDR3 region has the DNA TGTGCCTCCCAGCCTAGCCAGGGGGCAGTTGAAAAACTGTTTTTT.

This clone has just one count. The CDR3 DNA reads as TGTGCCAGCAGTCCCGGGACAGGAAGGGCTAATTCACCCCTCCACTTT. Its protein is CASSPGTGRANSPLHF. The V and J genes are TRBV27 and TRBJ1-6, with 8 bases that match TRBD1. This CDR3 is built from 16 residues. Germline CDR1 is MNHEY and CDR2 is SMNVEV (reference sequence). Unmatched junction bases numbered 9, after V lost 5 bases and J lost 6 bases.

V is TRBV10-3 and J is TRBJ1-2; D gene unclear. Trimming took 3 bases from V and 9 from J, leaving 17 bases between them. Germline CDR1 reads ENHRY; CDR2 reads SYGVKD. The CDR3 length is 14 residues. In DNA, the CDR3 is TGTGCCATCAGTGATGAGGCCTACTCCTACCGCTACACCTTC. Translated: CAISDEAYSYRYTF.

CDR3 protein: CASSPGQGATEAFF. CDR3 coding DNA: TGCGCCAGCAGCCCAGGACAGGGTGCCACTGAAGCTTTCTTT. This rearrangement joins TRBV5-1 to TRBJ1-1, with 8 bases lining up with TRBD1. CDR3 length: 14 residues. V shed 4 bases, J shed 4 bases, and the junction held 6 bases outside the gene matches. Germline V CDR1 and CDR2: SGHRS, YFSETQ.

The V and J genes are TRBV19 and TRBJ1-4; D is unclear. The CDR3 sequence is 13 residues long. The V end was cut by 7 bases, the J end by 6 bases, with 12 bases between. Germline V CDR1 and CDR2: LNHDA, SQIVND (reference sequence). DNA of the CDR3: TGTGCCAGTACGTCGGTATTTTATGAAAAACTGTTTTTT. The encoded protein is CASTSVFYEKLFF.

The chain couples TRBV9 to TRBJ2-5, with D perhaps being TRBD1 or TRBD2 (5 bases each). This CDR3 comprises 16 residues. The V and J ends lost 0 bases and 2 bases respectively, with 14 bases between them. Germline CDR1 SGDLS, CDR2 YYNGEE. This CDR3 reads CASSVDEAWGQETQYF. The CDR3 bases are TGTGCCAGCAGCGTAGATGAGGCCTGGGGGCAAGAGACCCAGTACTTC.

The chain recombines TRBV2 with TRBJ1-2; D unclear. Trimming left V 7 bases short and J 0 bases short, with 9 bases between. Germline CDR1 and CDR2: SNHLY and FYNNEI. The CDR3 contains 13 residues. CDR3 DNA: TGTGCCAGCACCGACAAGACTAACTATGGCTACACCTTC. The encoded protein is CASTDKTNYGYTF. The full variable domain, rest sourced from reference TRBV2 and TRBJ1-2, is EPEVTQTPSHQVTQMGQEVILRCVPISNHLYFYWYRQILGQKVEFLVSFYNNEISEKSEIFDDQFSVERPDGSNFTLKIRSTKLEDSAMYFCASTDKTNYGYTFGSGTRLTVV.

The chain couples TRBV12-3 or TRBV12-4 to TRBJ1-6, with TRBD1 as a possible D gene (5 bases). Trimming removed 5 bases from V and 7 bases from J, with 9 bases in between. The CDR3 runs to 13 residues. CDR3 region: CASSRDRNSPLHF. The CDR3 DNA reads TGTGCCAGCAGTAGGGACCGGAATTCACCCCTCCACTTT.

The J gene is TRBJ2-7, the V gene TRBV4-1, with D perhaps matching TRBD1 or TRBD2 (5 bases each). This CDR3 spans 14 amino acids. Trimming took 2 bases from V and 3 from J, leaving 11 bases between them. Germline values: CDR1 MGHRA, CDR2 YSYEKL. CDR3 region: CASSQTGTNYEQYF. The CDR3 nucleotides are TGCGCCAGCAGCCAAACCGGGACGAACTACGAGCAGTACTTC.

The chain carries TRBV9 and TRBJ1-1, with TRBD1 identical over 9 bases. The ends lost 0 bases at V and 8 bases at J; junction bases unmatched: 8. Germline CDR1 reads SGDLS; CDR2 reads YYNGEE. CDR3 length: 15 amino acids. For the CDR3, the DNA is TGTGCCAGCAGCGTAGAGGGACAGGGAATATCCGAAGCTTTCTTT. Translation: CASSVEGQGISEAFF.